The clone carrying this T cell receptor (beta chain) was recorded at least ten times. The target antigen is unknown. V lost 4 bases and J 8 bases, leaving 20 bases between the germline ends. Germline V gene lookup returns CDR1 SGHNT and CDR2 YENEEA. This CDR3 comprises 15 residues. 5'RACE with constant-segment primers built TCRalpha and TCRbeta cDNA libraries with UMIs. MiXCR, run by TCRdb on the 5' RACE reads, gives a single entry per CDR3 protein. Found here are about 150,000 distinct CDR3 sequences, under 7% of them singletons; the top ten hold roughly 2.1%. The source of the sample is a study of T-cell memory formation after mild COVID-19. Study findings and constraints: While clones contracting from day 15 to 85 were balanced between CD4 and CD8, later expanders leaned CD4+. CD4+ contracting clones were found mainly in CM and EM, and CD8+ ones in EMRA.

This TCR derives from an adult woman who had mild COVID-19 (a few samples of this study predate the infection). Cell type and time point are not known. The J gene is TRBJ1-1, the V gene TRBV11-3; TRBD1 is a possible D gene (5 bases). The sample consisted of PBMCs or a T cell subset sorted from them (not recorded which). The CDR3, as DNA: TGTGCCAGCAGCTCCGACAGTCCCCCTGCCAAGGAAGCTTTCTTT. Its protein product is CASSSDSPPAKEAFF.